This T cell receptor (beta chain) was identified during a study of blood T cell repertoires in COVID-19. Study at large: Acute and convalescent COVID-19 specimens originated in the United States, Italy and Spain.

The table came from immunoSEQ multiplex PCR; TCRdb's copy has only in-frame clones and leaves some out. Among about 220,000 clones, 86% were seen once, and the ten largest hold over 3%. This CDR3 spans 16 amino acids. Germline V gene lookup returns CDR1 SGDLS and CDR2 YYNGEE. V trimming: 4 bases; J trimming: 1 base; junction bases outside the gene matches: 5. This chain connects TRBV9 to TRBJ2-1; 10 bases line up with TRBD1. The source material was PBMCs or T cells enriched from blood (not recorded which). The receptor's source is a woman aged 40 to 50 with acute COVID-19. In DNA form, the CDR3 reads TGTGCCAGCAGCCCCCCGGGACAGGGGTCCTACAATGAGCAGTTCTTC. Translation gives CASSPPGQGSYNEQFF.